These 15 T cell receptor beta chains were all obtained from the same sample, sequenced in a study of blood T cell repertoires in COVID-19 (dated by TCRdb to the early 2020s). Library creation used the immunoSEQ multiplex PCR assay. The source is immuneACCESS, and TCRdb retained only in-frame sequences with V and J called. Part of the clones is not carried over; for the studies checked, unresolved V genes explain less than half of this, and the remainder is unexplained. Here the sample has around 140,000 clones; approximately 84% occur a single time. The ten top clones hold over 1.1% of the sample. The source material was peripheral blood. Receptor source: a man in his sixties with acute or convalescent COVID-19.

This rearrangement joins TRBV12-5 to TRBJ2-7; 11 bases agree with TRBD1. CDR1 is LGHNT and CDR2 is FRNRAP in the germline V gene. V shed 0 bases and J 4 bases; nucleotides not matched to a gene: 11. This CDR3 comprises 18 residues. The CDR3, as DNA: TGTGCTAGTGGTTTGGTACTCACCGCGGGGGACAGGGGGTACGAGCAGTACTTC. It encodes CASGLVLTAGDRGYEQYF. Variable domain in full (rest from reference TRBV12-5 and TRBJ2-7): DARVTQTPRHKVTEMGQEVTMRCQPILGHNTVFWYRQTMMQGLELLAYFRNRAPLDDSGMPKDRFSAEMPDATLATLKIQPSEPRDSAVYFCASGLVLTAGDRGYEQYFGPGTRLTVT.

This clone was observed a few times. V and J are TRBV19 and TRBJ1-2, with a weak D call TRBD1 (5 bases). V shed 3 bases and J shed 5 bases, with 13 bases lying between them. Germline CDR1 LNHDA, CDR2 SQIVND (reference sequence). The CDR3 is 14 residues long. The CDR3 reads CASSILPGRYGYTF. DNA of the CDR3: TGTGCCAGTAGTATCCTCCCAGGGAGGTATGGCTACACCTTC. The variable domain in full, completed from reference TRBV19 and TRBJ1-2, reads DGGITQSPKYLFRKEGQNVTLSCEQNLNHDAMYWYRQDPGQGLRLIYYSQIVNDFQKGDIAEGYSVSREKKESFPLTVTSAQKNPTAFYLCASSILPGRYGYTFGSGTRLTVV.

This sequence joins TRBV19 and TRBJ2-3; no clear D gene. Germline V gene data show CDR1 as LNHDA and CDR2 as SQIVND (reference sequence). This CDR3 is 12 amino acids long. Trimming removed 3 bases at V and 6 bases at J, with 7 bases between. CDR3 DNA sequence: TGTGCCAGTAGTATTATCCGGGATACGCAGTATTTT. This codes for CASSIIRDTQYF.

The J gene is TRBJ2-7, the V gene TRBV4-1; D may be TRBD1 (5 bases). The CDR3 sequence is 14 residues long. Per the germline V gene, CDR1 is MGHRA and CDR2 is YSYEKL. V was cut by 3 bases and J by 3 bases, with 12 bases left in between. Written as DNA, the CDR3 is TGCGCCAGCAGCCAGAAAATAGGGGACTACGAGCAGTACTTC. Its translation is CASSQKIGDYEQYF.

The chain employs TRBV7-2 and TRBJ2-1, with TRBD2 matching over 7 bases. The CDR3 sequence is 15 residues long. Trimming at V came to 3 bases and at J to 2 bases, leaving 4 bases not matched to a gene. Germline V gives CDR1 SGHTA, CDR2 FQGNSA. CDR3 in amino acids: CASSLASGPYNEQFF. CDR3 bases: TGTGCCAGCAGCTTGGCTAGCGGCCCCTACAATGAGCAGTTCTTC.

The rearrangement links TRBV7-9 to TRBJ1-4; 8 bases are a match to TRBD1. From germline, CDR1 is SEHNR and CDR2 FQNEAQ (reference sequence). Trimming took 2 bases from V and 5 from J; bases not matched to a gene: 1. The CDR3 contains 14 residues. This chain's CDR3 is CASSLRTGNEKLFF. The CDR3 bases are TGTGCCAGCAGCTTAAGGACAGGGAATGAAAAACTGTTTTTT.

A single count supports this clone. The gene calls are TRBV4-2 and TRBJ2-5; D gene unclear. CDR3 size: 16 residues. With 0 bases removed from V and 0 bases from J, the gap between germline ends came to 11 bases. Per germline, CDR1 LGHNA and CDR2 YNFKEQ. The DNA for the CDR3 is TGTGCCAGCAGCCAAGATGGGTGGGCTAACCAAGAGACCCAGTACTTC. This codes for CASSQDGWANQETQYF.

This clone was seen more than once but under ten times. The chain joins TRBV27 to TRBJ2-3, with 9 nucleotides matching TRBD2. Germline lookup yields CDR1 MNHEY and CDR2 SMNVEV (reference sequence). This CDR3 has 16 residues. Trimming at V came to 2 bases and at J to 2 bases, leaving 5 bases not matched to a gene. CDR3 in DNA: TGTGCCAGCAGTTTAGCCGCGGGAGGGTTCACAGATACGCAGTATTTT. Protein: CASSLAAGGFTDTQYF.

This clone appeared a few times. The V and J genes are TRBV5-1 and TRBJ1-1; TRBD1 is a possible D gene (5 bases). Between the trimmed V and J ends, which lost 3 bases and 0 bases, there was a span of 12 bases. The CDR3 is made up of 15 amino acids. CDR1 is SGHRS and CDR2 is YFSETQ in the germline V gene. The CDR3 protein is CASSSEEGLNTEAFF. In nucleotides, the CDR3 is TGCGCCAGCAGCTCGGAGGAGGGGTTGAACACTGAAGCTTTCTTT.

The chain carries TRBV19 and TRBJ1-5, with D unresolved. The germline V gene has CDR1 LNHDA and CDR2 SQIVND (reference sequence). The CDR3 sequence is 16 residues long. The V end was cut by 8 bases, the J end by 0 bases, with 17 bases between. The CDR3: CASGWRSRDSNQPQHF. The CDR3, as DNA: TGTGCCAGTGGCTGGAGGTCACGCGATAGCAATCAGCCCCAGCATTTT. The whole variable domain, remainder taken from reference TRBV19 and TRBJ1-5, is DGGITQSPKYLFRKEGQNVTLSCEQNLNHDAMYWYRQDPGQGLRLIYYSQIVNDFQKGDIAEGYSVSREKKESFPLTVTSAQKNPTAFYLCASGWRSRDSNQPQHFGDGTRLSIL.

CDR3 sequence (DNA): TGTGCCAGCAGCCTTGCTAGCGGGGGAAATGAGCAGTTCTTC. Translation: CASSLASGGNEQFF. This chain links TRBV3-1 (or the pseudogene TRBV3-2) with TRBJ2-1; 10 bases map to TRBD2. CDR3 length: 14 amino acids. Germline-derived CDR1 and CDR2 are LGHDT and YNNKEL (reference sequence). Trimming at V came to 4 bases and at J to 7 bases, leaving 4 bases not matched to a gene.

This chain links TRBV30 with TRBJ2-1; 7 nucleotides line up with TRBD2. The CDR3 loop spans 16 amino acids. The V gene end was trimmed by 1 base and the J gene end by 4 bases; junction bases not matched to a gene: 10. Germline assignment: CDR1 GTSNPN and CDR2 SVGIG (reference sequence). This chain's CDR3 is CAWSGGWLAAYNEQFF. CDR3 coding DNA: TGTGCCTGGAGTGGGGGGTGGCTAGCGGCTTACAATGAGCAGTTCTTC.

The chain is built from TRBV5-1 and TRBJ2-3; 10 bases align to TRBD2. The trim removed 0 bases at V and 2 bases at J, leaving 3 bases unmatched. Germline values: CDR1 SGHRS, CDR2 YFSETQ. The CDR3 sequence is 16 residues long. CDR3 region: CASSLEAGGPTDTQYF. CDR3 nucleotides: TGCGCCAGCAGCTTGGAAGCGGGGGGGCCCACAGATACGCAGTATTTT.

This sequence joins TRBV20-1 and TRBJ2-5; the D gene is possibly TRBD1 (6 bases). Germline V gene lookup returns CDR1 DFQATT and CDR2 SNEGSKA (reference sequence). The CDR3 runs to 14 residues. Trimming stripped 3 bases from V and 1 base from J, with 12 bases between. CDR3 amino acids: CSASVGAAQETQYF. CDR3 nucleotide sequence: TGCAGTGCTAGTGTGGGGGCGGCCCAAGAGACCCAGTACTTC.

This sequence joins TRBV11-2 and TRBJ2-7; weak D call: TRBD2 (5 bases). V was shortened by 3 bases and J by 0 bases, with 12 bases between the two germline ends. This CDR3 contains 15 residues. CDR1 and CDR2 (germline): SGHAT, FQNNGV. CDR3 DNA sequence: TGTGCCAGCAGCTTTGGGAGCGGCAGCTCCTACGAGCAGTACTTC. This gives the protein CASSFGSGSSYEQYF.